These 14 T cell receptor beta chains share one sample of origin, sequenced in a study of early T cells in non-severe SARS-CoV-2 infection. TCRdb re-analysed the 5' RACE reads in MiXCR, keeping a single row per CDR3 protein. Of roughly 75,000 distinct CDR3 sequences listed, 7.5% to 10% are singletons. Sequencing was performed on whole blood. These receptors originate from an adult who was a healthcare worker with PCR-confirmed SARS-CoV-2 infection or an uninfected control (not recorded which).

There are many counts of this clonotype. The chain links TRBV25-1 to TRBJ2-5; the D call may be TRBD1 or TRBD2 (6 bases each). Trimming left V 2 bases short and J 4 bases short, with 14 bases between. The CDR3 contains 15 residues. Looked up from germline, CDR1 is MGHDK and CDR2 is SYGVNS. CDR3 nucleotides: TGTGCCAGCAGTGAAATCCAGGGGAGGTTAGAGACCCAGTACTTC. This translates into CASSEIQGRLETQYF.

This clonotype was seen repeatedly, ten times or more. The CDR3 spells CAISPGGSSYNEQFF. CDR3 in DNA: TGTGCCATCAGTCCGGGCGGGAGCTCCTACAATGAGCAGTTCTTC. The genes are TRBV10-3 and TRBJ2-1; 7 bases fit TRBD2. V shed 5 bases and J 0 bases; nucleotides not matched to a gene: 4. The CDR3 totals 15 residues. The germline V gene has CDR1 ENHRY and CDR2 SYGVKD.

This clonotype showed up many times. The gene calls are TRBV25-1 and TRBJ1-6; D not certain. Per the germline V gene, CDR1 is MGHDK and CDR2 is SYGVNS. The CDR3 sequence is 13 residues long. V was shortened by 2 bases and J by 7 bases, with 6 bases between the two germline ends. The CDR3: CASSEARNSPLHF. CDR3 bases: TGTGCCAGCAGTGAAGCCAGGAATTCACCCCTCCACTTT.

This clonotype was observed a handful of times. The chain employs TRBV9 and TRBJ1-2; D ambiguous. Deletions cut 3 bases from V and 10 bases from J, with 22 bases between. CDR3 size: 15 residues. CDR1 is SGDLS and CDR2 is YYNGEE in the germline V gene. The CDR3 region has the DNA TGTGCCAGCAGCGCAGAAGGCCAAGCGATGGGGTCCTACACCTTC. This codes for CASSAEGQAMGSYTF.

This clonotype has at least ten counts. The chain employs TRBV3-1 and TRBJ2-2; D unresolved. This CDR3 is built from 13 residues. Trimming cost V 2 bases and J 3 bases, with 4 bases left between them. The germline V gene has CDR1 LGHDT and CDR2 YNNKEL (reference sequence). The CDR3 DNA reads TGTGCCAGCAGCCAATTCGACACCGGGGAGCTGTTTTTT. This encodes CASSQFDTGELFF.

The chain couples TRBV4-1 to TRBJ2-3; 7 bases fit TRBD2. Germline V CDR1 and CDR2: MGHRA, YSYEKL. CDR3 length: 18 residues. The ends lost 0 bases at V and 6 bases at J; junction bases unmatched: 15. The CDR3 reads CASSQERGGRPAHDTQYF. As DNA, the CDR3 is TGCGCCAGCAGCCAAGAAAGGGGAGGGCGTCCTGCCCACGATACGCAGTATTTT.

This chain uses TRBV19 with TRBJ2-7, with D possibly being TRBD1 or TRBD2 (5 bases each). Between the trimmed V and J ends, which lost 4 bases and 3 bases, there was a span of 16 bases. This CDR3 contains 15 residues. Germline CDR1 LNHDA, CDR2 SQIVND (reference sequence). CDR3 in DNA: TGTGCCAGTAGTAATTACCGGGACGGCTACTACGAGCAGTACTTC. Protein sequence: CASSNYRDGYYEQYF.

This clonotype was found many times. The CDR3 sequence: CASSLRPDEARVPGELFF. As DNA, the CDR3 is TGTGCCAGCAGTCTTAGGCCGGACGAAGCTCGCGTCCCCGGGGAGCTGTTTTTT. This chain links TRBV21-1 with TRBJ2-2. TRBV21-1 is flagged as a pseudogene. This CDR3 spans 18 amino acids.

The chain joins TRBV4-1 to TRBJ1-4; 7 nucleotides align to TRBD1. The junction had 15 bases not matched to a gene; V was cut back by 1 base and J by 13 bases. The CDR3 extends over 16 amino acids. Germline V lookup: CDR1 MGHRA, CDR2 YSYEKL. The CDR3 DNA sequence: TGCGCCAGCAGCCAAGGACACAGGGGCCCGTGGAATGGACTGTTTTTT. Its translation is CASSQGHRGPWNGLFF.

The table lists this clonotype with a few counts. The CDR3 spells CASSLVSYTSPLHF. CDR3 nucleotide sequence: TGTGCCAGCAGTTTAGTAAGCTACACTTCACCCCTCCACTTT. The chain couples TRBV28 to TRBJ1-6; D is ambiguous. The germline gives CDR1 MDHEN, CDR2 SYDVKM. This CDR3 comprises 14 residues. The V end lost 2 bases, the J end lost 9 bases, and 11 bases lay between the germline ends. The full variable domain, in which reference TRBV28 and TRBJ1-6 provide the parts outside the CDR3, is DVKVTQSSRYLVKRTGEKVFLECVQDMDHENMFWYRQDPGLGLRLIYFSYDVKMKEKGDIPEGYSVSREKKERFSLILESASTNQTSMYLCASSLVSYTSPLHFGNGTRLTVT.

In this sample, this clonotype turned up many times. V gene TRBV7-2 combines with J gene TRBJ2-1, with D possibly being TRBD2 (6 bases). The CDR3 covers 16 residues. Trimming left V 1 base short and J 2 bases short, with 12 bases between. Per the germline V gene, CDR1 is SGHTA and CDR2 is FQGNSA. The CDR3 bases are TGTGCCAGCAGCTTAGAGAGCGGCGGGGCCTACAATGAGCAGTTCTTC. Amino acids: CASSLESGGAYNEQFF.

This clonotype was counted many times. The rearrangement links TRBV12-3 or TRBV12-4 to TRBJ2-1, with no clear D. V lost 3 bases and J lost 14, with 11 bases in between. The CDR3 totals 11 residues. CDR3 amino acids: CASSLGLGKFF. CDR3 bases: TGTGCCAGCAGTTTGGGGTTGGGAAAGTTCTTC.

The chain carries TRBV5-8 and TRBJ2-1, with no clear D. Germline lookup yields CDR1 SGHTS and CDR2 YDEGEE. The CDR3 spans 12 residues. Trimming removed 0 bases from V and 8 bases from J, with 6 bases in between. CDR3 sequence reads: CASSLEGDEQFF. The CDR3 DNA reads as TGTGCCAGCAGCTTGGAGGGCGATGAGCAGTTCTTC.

This clonotype was detected only a few times. The chain combines TRBV28 with TRBJ1-1, with a weak D call TRBD1 (6 bases). With 5 bases removed from V and 7 bases from J, the gap between germline ends came to 11 bases. The germline CDR1 and CDR2 sequences are MDHEN and SYDVKM. The CDR3 is 12 residues long. The CDR3 sequence is CASSLRQVEAFF. DNA of the CDR3: TGTGCCAGCAGTCTCCGACAGGTTGAAGCTTTCTTT.